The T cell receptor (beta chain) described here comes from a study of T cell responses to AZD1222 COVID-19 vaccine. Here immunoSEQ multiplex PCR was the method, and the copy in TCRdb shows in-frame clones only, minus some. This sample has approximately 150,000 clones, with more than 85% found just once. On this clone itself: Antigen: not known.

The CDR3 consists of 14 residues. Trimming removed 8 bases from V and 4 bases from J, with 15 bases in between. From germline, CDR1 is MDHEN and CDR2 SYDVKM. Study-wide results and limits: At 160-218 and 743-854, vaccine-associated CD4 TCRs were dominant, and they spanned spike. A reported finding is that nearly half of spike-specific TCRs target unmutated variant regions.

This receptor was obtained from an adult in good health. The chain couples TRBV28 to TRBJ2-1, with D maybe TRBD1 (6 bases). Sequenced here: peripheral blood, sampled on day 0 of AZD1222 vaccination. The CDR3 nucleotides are TGTGCCAGCCCTTCGGCGGACAGATACAATGAGCAGTTCTTC. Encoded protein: CASPSADRYNEQFF.